This record looks at one T cell receptor beta chain sequence and its context. Its antigen is undetermined. The V gene lost 7 bases and the J gene lost 4 bases, with 17 bases spanning the gap. The germline V gene encodes CDR1 MNHNS and CDR2 SASEGT. This CDR3 is 15 amino acids long. This sample was included in a study of T cell repertoires in cytomegalovirus infection. Looking at the study overall: Use of recently identified HLA-C-restricted and well-studied HLA-B-restricted CMV epitopes was part of the study. Public TCR beta signature analysis indicated the presence of both CMV infection and matching HLA type. Points from the study as a whole: Across the ex vivo response, the dominant clonotypes were HLA-C-restricted CMV-specific TCR beta clonotypes.

TCRdb reprocessed the reads via MiXCR and lists one record per CDR3 protein. Of approximately 120,000 distinct CDR3 sequences listed, more than 25% are singletons. The chain couples TRBV6-1 to TRBJ1-5; a weak D match, TRBD1 (5 bases). The source of this sequence is a human donor in good health (CMV status not recorded). Some clones in this sample may be carry-over from other donors' samples. The specimen comprised CD8+ T cells from cultured PBMCs, sampled from culture after CMV antigen stimulation. The CDR3: CASTEPGRGNQPQHF. The CDR3, as DNA: TGTGCCAGCACCGAGCCAGGGAGGGGTAATCAGCCCCAGCATTTT.